This is a list of T cell receptor beta chains from one sample in a study of T-cell memory formation after mild COVID-19. TCRdb recomputed calls from the 5' RACE reads with MiXCR, one row per CDR3 protein. The top ten hold 23% of the sample, which has around 200,000 distinct CDR3 sequences, 20% to 25% seen once. The sample consisted of PBMCs or a T cell subset sorted from them (not recorded which). Source of these receptors: an adult woman who had mild COVID-19 (a few samples of this study predate the infection). Cell type and time point are not known. Each CDR3 is given with its conserved first and last residue.

v_call	j_call	cdr3_aa
TRBV9	TRBJ2-5	CASSVGGGAGETQYF
TRBV4-3	TRBJ2-3	CASSQDSEGTDTQYF
TRBV10-3	TRBJ1-4	CAISETRDREKLFF
TRBV5-1	TRBJ2-1	CASQEWNEQFF
TRBV28	TRBJ1-1	CASSPLTGRHVSEAFF
TRBV2	TRBJ2-5	CAADRGHRNQETQYF
TRBV4-1	TRBJ2-3	CASSRYSGGGTDTQYF
TRBV21-1	TRBJ2-5	CARVGNPDTKETQYF
TRBV13	TRBJ2-1	CASSSDTDYNEQFF
TRBV24-1	TRBJ1-5	CATSSGGEGSNQPQHF
TRBV12-3/TRBV12-4	TRBJ1-1	CASSSLLAGNTEAFF
TRBV5-1	TRBJ1-2	CASSLAGTGDRDGYTF
TRBV7-9	TRBJ1-2	CASSPAGQPNYGYTF
TRBV12-3/TRBV12-4	TRBJ2-3	CASSPGGDTQYF
TRBV30	TRBJ1-1	CAWRSGAQQRYNTEAFF
TRBV10-3	TRBJ2-1	CAISEYAPGNEQFF
TRBV6-6	TRBJ1-2	CASSFSGGAGYTF
TRBV4-3	TRBJ2-7	CASSQDASGTYEQYF
TRBV30	TRBJ1-5	CAWSVGGQPNQPQHF
TRBV4-1	TRBJ2-1	CASSQEVSGKYEQFF
TRBV7-3	TRBJ2-1	CASSFTGDASYNEQFF
TRBV6-5	TRBJ2-7	CASSPERALSGEQYF
TRBV12-3/TRBV12-4	TRBJ2-7	CASSSPTGLLSYEQYF
TRBV3-1	TRBJ2-7	CASSPLGGGYEQYF
TRBV30	TRBJ1-2	CAWRRAYGYTF